Listed below are T cell receptor beta chains from one sample, sequenced in a study of cytotoxic CD8 clonotypes in ibrutinib-treated CLL. This table comes from immunoSEQ multiplex PCR, and its TCRdb copy is limited to in-frame clones, with some not included. The table has approximately 330,000 clones, 80% seen once. The source material was PBMCs, sampled before ibrutinib treatment. Receptor source: a human donor with chronic lymphocytic leukemia. Both conserved end residues are trimmed from each CDR3.

V | CDR3
TRBV30 | AWSAARVGTDTQY
TRBV6-1 | ASSERSFLGRTEAF
TRBV29-1 | SALLFLSKTGVSPEAF
TRBV27 | ASSLYRLAGRGNTGELF
TRBV27 | ASSLFRGPYEQY
TRBV7-6 | ASSLGDQETQY
TRBV29-1 | SVSGTPSSYNEQF
TRBV6-1 | ASSEARAISGNTIY
TRBV5-1 | ASSRDRLDYEQY
TRBV29-1 | SVPWNREISGANVLT
TRBV30 | AWSVRLYWPEAF
TRBV4-3 | ASSQRTGSNTGELF
TRBV27 | ASSRSSGELF
TRBV7-8 | ASSHSRDRVLARPNEQF
TRBV7-9 | ASSSRDGFNTDTQY
TRBV2 | ASSVGQGEQY
TRBV5-8 | ASSQPGTINEQY
TRBV4-2 | ASSQDYRGYYGYT
TRBV25-1 | ASILAGGSEQY
TRBV2 | ASSDERRVQETQY
TRBV18 | ASSPSSAKNIQY
TRBV4-3 | ASSQDISRTGLYEQY
TRBV4-1 | ASSFWTGTNTEAF
TRBV5-1 | ASSLGGIPGDTQY
TRBV9 | ASSTEGQGVEQF